Presented here are 30 T cell receptor beta chains from one specimen sequenced in a study of OX40 agonist ivuxolimab in advanced cancers. Library preparation was by the immunoSEQ multiplex PCR assay. This is the immuneACCESS table as TCRdb keeps it, with only in-frame sequences that have V and J called. A part of the clones is gone; compared with another copy, unresolved V genes explain less than half, and the rest is unexplained. The sample includes about 84,000 clones, with roughly 89% observed a single time. The ten largest clones take up under 0.25% of the sample. Sequencing was performed on CD4+ or CD8+ T cells sorted from blood, taken in a trial of the OX40 agonist ivuxolimab. These TCRs come from an adult with an advanced solid tumor such as melanoma, head and neck, liver or kidney cancer.

The CDR3, as DNA: TGTGCCAGCAGCTTAGGTGGACAGGTCTCTGGAAACACCATATATTTT. This gives the protein CASSLGGQVSGNTIYF. The chain carries TRBV7-2 and TRBJ1-3; the match to TRBD1 covers 7 bases. J lost 0 bases, V lost 1 base, and 3 bases had no gene match. CDR1 is SGHTA and CDR2 is FQGNSA in the germline V gene. The CDR3 sequence is 16 residues long.

The chain has TRBV5-1 and TRBJ1-3; a possible D gene is TRBD1 (5 bases). Between the trimmed V and J ends, which lost 4 bases and 4 bases, there was a span of 15 bases. Germline V gene sequence: CDR1 SGHRS, CDR2 YFSETQ. CDR3 size: 15 residues. The CDR3, as DNA: TGCGCCAGCAGCCTCTCAGGAGGGGACGGAAACACCATATATTTT. It encodes CASSLSGGDGNTIYF.

The chain is built from TRBV5-8 and TRBJ1-2; D perhaps matches TRBD1 (5 bases). The germline V and J ends were trimmed by 0 bases and 0 bases, with 6 bases remaining between them. The CDR3 loop spans 14 amino acids. Germline V lookup: CDR1 SGHTS, CDR2 YDEGEE. This CDR3 is CASSLGTTNYGYTF. In DNA form, the CDR3 reads TGTGCCAGCAGCTTGGGGACAACTAACTATGGCTACACCTTC.

The J gene is TRBJ2-1, the V gene TRBV7-9; a possible D gene is TRBD2 (6 bases). V was clipped by 5 bases and J by 4 bases, with 9 bases between them. This CDR3 region has 13 residues. Germline CDR1 SEHNR, CDR2 FQNEAQ (reference sequence). The CDR3 bases are TGTGCCAGCAGCCTGGACTATTACAATGAGCAGTTCTTC. As protein: CASSLDYYNEQFF.

This chain links TRBV7-2 with TRBJ2-7; the match to TRBD2 covers 13 bases. Germline V CDR1 and CDR2: SGHTA, FQGNSA. Trimming at V came to 5 bases and at J to 4 bases, leaving 8 bases not matched to a gene. This CDR3 contains 16 residues. Written as DNA, the CDR3 is TGTGCCAGCAGCATCCGGACTAGCGGGAGTTGGTACGAGCAGTACTTC. Protein product: CASSIRTSGSWYEQYF.

The chain joins TRBV21-1 to TRBJ2-3. TRBV21-1 has pseudogene status. The CDR3 has 18 residues. The CDR3 DNA sequence: TGTGCCAGCAGCAAAATATATGAATTGGGTGTTCCGCCAGATACGCAGTATTTT. Translating gives CASSKIYELGVPPDTQYF.

The rearrangement links TRBV19 to TRBJ2-7; 9 bases are a match to TRBD1. V trimming: 5 bases; J trimming: 3 bases; junction bases outside the gene matches: 11. This CDR3 spans 16 amino acids. Per the germline V gene, CDR1 is LNHDA and CDR2 is SQIVND (reference sequence). CDR3 coding DNA: TGTGCCAGTAGTCCTGGATCCGGGACAGGGTACTACGAGCAGTACGTC. As protein: CASSPGSGTGYYEQYV.

The V call is TRBV6-6, the J call TRBJ2-3; tentative D call: TRBD2 (6 bases). The germline V gene encodes CDR1 MNHNY and CDR2 SVGAGI (reference sequence). V was clipped by 6 bases and J by 1 base, with 14 bases between them. This CDR3 has 15 amino acids. The CDR3 DNA follows: TGTGCCAGCAGGGCAGCGGGCGAGGGCACAGATACGCAGTATTTT. Amino acid sequence: CASRAAGEGTDTQYF.

The rearrangement joins TRBV7-3 to TRBJ2-6; D remains ambiguous. This CDR3 contains 12 residues. Germline V lookup: CDR1 SGHTA, CDR2 FQGTGA. Trimming took off 5 bases at V and 7 bases at J, with 6 bases between the two ends. In nucleotides, the CDR3 is TGTGCCAGCAGCGTAGGTGCCAACGTCCTGACTTTC. It codes for CASSVGANVLTF.

The chain links TRBV21-1 to TRBJ1-2; the D call in the table, TRBD1, was not verified against the DNA. TRBV21-1 is a pseudogene locus. The CDR3 covers 13 residues. The CDR3 DNA reads as TGTGCCAGCAGCAAGCGGGACAGGGGGCTGAGCACCTTC. This encodes CASSKRDRGLSTF.

V usage is TRBV19 and J usage is TRBJ1-5; a weak D match, TRBD1 (6 bases). The CDR3 runs to 14 residues. CDR1 is LNHDA and CDR2 is SQIVND in the germline V gene (reference sequence). V shed 4 bases and J shed 6 bases, with 13 bases lying between them. The DNA of the CDR3 is TGTGCCAGTAGTAACGGGGGGGGCGGTCAGCCCCAGCATTTT. Amino acid sequence: CASSNGGGGQPQHF.

The chain employs TRBV4-2 and TRBJ2-2; TRBD2 might be the D (6 bases). Trimming removed 3 bases at V and 4 bases at J, with 18 bases between. This CDR3 region has 17 residues. Germline CDR1 LGHNA, CDR2 YNFKEQ. The CDR3 coding sequence is TGTGCCAGCAGCCATGACCAGAGCGGGTACATCACCGGGGAGCTGTTTTTT. It yields the protein CASSHDQSGYITGELFF.

J is TRBJ2-7 and V is TRBV6-1; tentatively, D is TRBD2 (5 bases). Germline V gives CDR1 MNHNS, CDR2 SASEGT. Trimming stripped 1 base from V and 0 bases from J, with 13 bases between. The CDR3 is made up of 16 amino acids. The CDR3 DNA reads TGTGCCAGCAGTGAAGTGGCGGGTCAGAGCTCCTACGAGCAGTACGTC. Translated: CASSEVAGQSSYEQYV.

This chain links TRBV18 with TRBJ2-1; no reliable D call. Trimming shortened V by 3 bases and J by 12 bases, and 12 bases separated the two germline ends. This CDR3 spans 12 amino acids. Per the germline V gene, CDR1 is KGHSH and CDR2 is LQKENI. CDR3 nucleotide sequence: TGTGCCAGCTCACCGGTCTGGGGTTTGCAGTTCTTC. It encodes CASSPVWGLQFF.

The chain recombines TRBV19 with TRBJ1-5, with D possibly being TRBD1 (6 bases). CDR1 is LNHDA, CDR2 SQIVND, per germline (reference sequence). The V end was cut by 2 bases, the J end by 2 bases, with 13 bases between. The CDR3 consists of 16 residues. The CDR3 reads CASSITQGSGNQPQHF. CDR3 coding DNA: TGTGCCAGTAGTATAACTCAGGGGAGTGGCAATCAGCCCCAGCATTTT. The full variable domain, completed using reference TRBV19 and TRBJ1-5, is DGGITQSPKYLFRKEGQNVTLSCEQNLNHDAMYWYRQDPGQGLRLIYYSQIVNDFQKGDIAEGYSVSREKKESFPLTVTSAQKNPTAFYLCASSITQGSGNQPQHFGDGTRLSIL.

J is TRBJ1-2 and V is TRBV28; 9 positions match TRBD1. The CDR3 is 16 amino acids. Germline lookup yields CDR1 MDHEN and CDR2 SYDVKM. Germline trimming cut 4 bases from V and 5 bases from J; bases unmatched to any gene: 11. DNA of the CDR3: TGTGCCAGCAGTTCGACCGGGACAGGGAGTGGGTATGGCTACACCTTC. It specifies CASSSTGTGSGYGYTF.

This clone was recorded once. The CDR3 DNA reads TGTGCCAGCAGCTTAGCGTCGGGGGCGGCAGCCAAAAACATTCAGTACTTC. It encodes CASSLASGAAAKNIQYF. The V gene is TRBV7-9, the J gene TRBJ2-4, with D perhaps assigned TRBD1 or TRBD2 (6 bases each). V dropped 0 bases and J dropped 0 bases, with 12 bases sitting between them. The CDR3 covers 17 residues. CDR1 SEHNR and CDR2 FQNEAQ come from the germline V gene (reference sequence).

This rearrangement joins TRBV5-1 to TRBJ2-7; TRBD1 agrees at 11 bases. V gave up 0 bases and J gave up 5 bases; unmatched junction bases: 1. The germline gives CDR1 SGHRS, CDR2 YFSETQ. CDR3 length: 14 residues. CDR3 sequence reads: CASSLGTGGNEQYV. The CDR3 DNA is TGCGCCAGCAGCTTGGGGACAGGGGGCAACGAGCAGTACGTC.

The V call is TRBV6-1, the J call TRBJ2-7; 11 bases fit TRBD2. Germline CDR1 MNHNS, CDR2 SASEGT. V lost 4 bases to trimming and J lost 1 base; unmatched junction nucleotides: 15. The CDR3 totals 19 residues. For the CDR3, the DNA is TGTGCCAGCAGTGGTCCCGTTTTCGGGCTAGCGGGGGGTTCCTACGAGCAGTACTTC. Protein sequence: CASSGPVFGLAGGSYEQYF.

The CDR3 loop reads CASSEQGGNTIYF. The CDR3 DNA reads TGCGCCAGCAGCGAACAGGGAGGAAACACCATATATTTT. The chain joins TRBV5-1 to TRBJ1-3, with D possibly being TRBD1 (6 bases). CDR1 SGHRS and CDR2 YFSETQ come from the germline V gene. The length of the CDR3 is 13 residues. V lost 4 bases, J lost 4 bases, and 9 bases lay in between.

The rearrangement joins TRBV7-9 to TRBJ2-3; D might be TRBD1 (5 bases). This CDR3 has 16 amino acids. V dropped 3 bases and J dropped 2 bases, with 15 bases sitting between them. Per germline, CDR1 SEHNR and CDR2 FQNEAQ (reference sequence). For the CDR3, the DNA is TGTGCCAGCAGCTTCCCCCCAGGGCGAAACACAGATACGCAGTATTTT. It specifies CASSFPPGRNTDTQYF.

This clone was observed a handful of times. The chain couples TRBV9 to TRBJ2-5; maybe TRBD2 (5 bases). Germline V gene lookup returns CDR1 SGDLS and CDR2 YYNGEE. Trimming stripped 5 bases from V and 4 bases from J, with 12 bases between. CDR3 length: 13 residues. CDR3 sequence: CASSAGLLETQYF. DNA for the CDR3: TGTGCCAGCAGTGCGGGCCTACTAGAGACCCAGTACTTC.

This chain joins TRBV9 and TRBJ1-3; D gene unclear. The CDR3 length is 16 residues. The germline V gene encodes CDR1 SGDLS and CDR2 YYNGEE. V lost 0 bases and J 2 bases, leaving 12 bases between the germline ends. In DNA, the CDR3 is TGTGCCAGCAGCGTAGAGCCCGACACAGCTGGAAACACCATATATTTT. Residues: CASSVEPDTAGNTIYF.

This sequence joins TRBV4-1 and TRBJ2-3; a possible D gene is TRBD1 (5 bases). Trimming shortened V by 1 base and J by 3 bases, and 8 bases separated the two germline ends. Per the germline V gene, CDR1 is MGHRA and CDR2 is YSYEKL. The CDR3 has 14 amino acids. CDR3 sequence: CASSQGRTTDTQYF. The CDR3 region has the DNA TGCGCCAGCAGCCAAGGCCGGACAACAGATACGCAGTATTTT.

V usage is TRBV11-2 and J usage is TRBJ1-2; D remains unclear. Germline V gene sequence: CDR1 SGHAT, CDR2 FQNNGV. This CDR3 is built from 13 residues. With 5 bases removed from V and 4 bases from J, the gap between germline ends came to 11 bases. The CDR3: CASSPDGLYGYTF. The CDR3 coding sequence is TGTGCCAGCAGCCCGGACGGACTCTATGGCTACACCTTC.

V usage is TRBV6-1 and J usage is TRBJ1-5; TRBD1 agrees at 8 bases. This CDR3 is built from 14 residues. Germline trimming cut 6 bases from V and 2 bases from J; bases unmatched to any gene: 3. CDR1 is MNHNS and CDR2 is SASEGT in the germline V gene. CDR3 bases: TGTGCCAGCAGCTCAGGGGGCGGCAATCAGCCCCAGCATTTT. Its translation: CASSSGGGNQPQHF.

Of note for this clone: Compared with germline, one end of the junction differs, possibly owing to a read error. The V call is TRBV20-1, the J call TRBJ1-3, with D unresolved. The CDR3 sequence is 11 residues long. The germline V gene encodes CDR1 DFQATT and CDR2 SNEGSKA (reference sequence). As DNA, the CDR3 is TGCAGTGCTAGCCGAACCGGACGGATGAATTTT. It is translated as CSASRTGRMNF.

V usage is TRBV5-1 and J usage is TRBJ1-2, with TRBD1 as a possible D gene (5 bases). The CDR3 is made up of 16 amino acids. The V and J ends lost 3 bases and 7 bases respectively, with 22 bases between them. Germline CDR1 SGHRS, CDR2 YFSETQ. The CDR3 reads CASSSTPQGYESGYTF. The CDR3 DNA is TGCGCCAGCAGCTCTACCCCTCAGGGATATGAATCTGGCTACACCTTC.

The count of this clone is one. The chain carries TRBV30 and TRBJ2-7, with a tentative D call TRBD1 (6 bases). The CDR3 consists of 15 residues. Trimming took off 4 bases at V and 2 bases at J, with 18 bases between the two ends. The germline gives CDR1 GTSNPN, CDR2 SVGIG (reference sequence). The CDR3, as DNA: TGTGCCTGGAACCCGGGACAAGCTATCACCTACGAGCAGTACTTC. Encoded protein: CAWNPGQAITYEQYF.

The rearrangement joins TRBV10-3 to TRBJ2-2; the match to TRBD2 covers 8 bases. Trimming took 6 bases from V and 1 from J; bases not matched to a gene: 4. Germline CDR1 ENHRY, CDR2 SYGVKD. The CDR3 length is 15 residues. This CDR3 reads CAISRAGVNTGELFF. The CDR3 DNA sequence: TGTGCCATCAGCCGAGCGGGAGTGAACACCGGGGAGCTGTTTTTT.